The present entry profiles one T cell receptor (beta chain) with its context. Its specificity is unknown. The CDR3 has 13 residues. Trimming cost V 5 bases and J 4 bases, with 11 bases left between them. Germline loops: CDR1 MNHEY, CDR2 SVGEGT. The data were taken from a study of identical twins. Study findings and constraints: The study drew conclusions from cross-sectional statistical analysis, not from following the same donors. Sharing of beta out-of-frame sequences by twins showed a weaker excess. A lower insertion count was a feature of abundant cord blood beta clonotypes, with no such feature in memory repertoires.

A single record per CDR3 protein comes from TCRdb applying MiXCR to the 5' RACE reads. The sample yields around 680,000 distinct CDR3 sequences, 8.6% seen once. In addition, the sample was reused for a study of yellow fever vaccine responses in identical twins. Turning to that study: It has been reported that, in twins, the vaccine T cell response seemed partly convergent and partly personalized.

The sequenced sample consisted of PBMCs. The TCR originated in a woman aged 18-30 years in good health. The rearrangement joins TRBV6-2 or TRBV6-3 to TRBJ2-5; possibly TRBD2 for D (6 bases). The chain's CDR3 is CASSRRVPETQYF. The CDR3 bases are TGTGCCAGCAGTCGGAGGGTCCCAGAGACCCAGTACTTC.